Listed below are T cell receptor beta chains from one sample, sequenced in a study of cytomegalovirus exposure and HLA in healthy donors. Sequencing used immunoSEQ multiplex PCR; TCRdb keeps in-frame clones, though not all of them. The sample consists of about 140,000 clones, roughly 80% of them appearing once. The sequenced sample consisted of PBMCs. These receptors all stem from a female donor in good health and CMV-seronegative. The CDR3 runs from the conserved cysteine through the conserved F or W. The D gene is left open where the match is weak. Size values are once, few and many counts, or a class for expanded clones, and some rows have none.

D	J	size	V	CDR3	DNA
.	TRBJ1-5	.	TRBV6-1	CASSEAGLAHQPQHF	TGTGCCAGCAGTGAGGCAGGGTTGGCCCATCAGCCCCAGCATTTT
.	TRBJ2-1	few	TRBV7-2	CASSLNYNGQFF	TGTGCCAGCAGCTTAAACTACAATGGGCAGTTCTTC
.	TRBJ2-2	.	TRBV29-1	CSVAYGRARGDTGELFF	TGCAGCGTTGCTTACGGAAGGGCCAGGGGCGACACCGGGGAGCTGTTTTTT
.	TRBJ2-1	once	TRBV7-7	CASSQEASSYNEQFF	TGTGCCAGCAGCCAGGAGGCTAGTTCCTACAATGAGCAGTTCTTC
TRBD1	TRBJ2-5	.	TRBV2	CASSEGTGLQETQYF	TGTGCCAGCAGTGAAGGGACAGGGTTACAAGAGACCCAGTACTTC
.	TRBJ1-3	.	TRBV2	CASSDFSDTIYF	TGTGCCAGCAGTGATTTTTCGGACACCATATATTTT
TRBD2	TRBJ2-1	.	TRBV10-2	CASSELLAGSNEQFF	TGCGCCAGCAGTGAGTTGTTAGCGGGCTCCAATGAGCAGTTCTTC
.	TRBJ1-1	once	TRBV29-1	CSARPGSTEAFF	TGCAGCGCCCGGCCAGGCTCCACTGAAGCTTTCTTT
.	TRBJ2-1	.	TRBV7-9	CASSKGGENNNEQFF	TGTGCCAGCAGCAAAGGGGGGGAGAATAACAATGAGCAGTTCTTC
TRBD1	TRBJ1-1	.	TRBV9	CASSAPQGARTEAFF	TGTGCCAGCAGCGCCCCACAGGGGGCTAGAACTGAAGCTTTCTTT
.	TRBJ2-7	.	TRBV13	CASSSGTVNYEQYF	TGTGCCAGCAGCTCCGGGACTGTAAACTACGAGCAGTACTTC
.	TRBJ2-2	.	TRBV27	CASSHGTNTGELFF	TGTGCCAGCAGTCACGGGACGAACACCGGGGAGCTGTTTTTT
.	TRBJ1-6	once	TRBV6-1	CASSEGQVHNSPLHF	TGTGCCAGCAGTGAAGGACAGGTCCATAATTCACCCCTCCACTTT
.	TRBJ2-1	.	TRBV7-3	CASSLAWYSSYNEQFF	TGTGCCAGCAGCTTAGCGTGGTACAGCTCCTACAATGAGCAGTTCTTC
TRBD1	TRBJ2-6	.	TRBV28	CASSYQGQGLPGANVLTF	TGTGCCAGCAGCTACCAGGGACAGGGACTCCCTGGGGCCAACGTCCTGACTTTC
.	TRBJ2-1	.	TRBV6-1	CASRRVYNEQFF	TGTGCCAGCAGAAGAGTTTACAATGAGCAGTTCTTC
.	TRBJ1-4	.	TRBV30	CAWSVARTTNEKLFF	TGTGCCTGGAGTGTGGCAAGAACAACTAATGAAAAACTGTTTTTT
.	TRBJ1-2	.	TRBV6-1	CASNEVWANYTF	TGTGCCAGCAATGAAGTTTGGGCAAACTACACCTTC
TRBD1	TRBJ2-1	.	TRBV5-1	CASKVDRVDYNEQFF	TGCGCCAGCAAAGTGGACAGGGTAGACTACAATGAGCAGTTCTTC
.	TRBJ2-2	.	TRBV5-1	CASSLAPLSGTGELFF	TGCGCCAGCAGCTTGGCCCCTCTCAGCGGAACCGGGGAGCTGTTTTTT
.	TRBJ2-7	.	TRBV11-2	CASSPWAGPSSYEQYF	TGTGCCAGCAGCCCCTGGGCGGGGCCGAGCTCCTACGAGCAGTACTTC
TRBD1	TRBJ2-1	few	TRBV5-8	CASSSVRDRGHNEQFF	TGTGCCAGCAGTTCCGTCCGGGACAGGGGGCACAATGAGCAGTTCTTC
.	TRBJ2-7	.	TRBV4-1	CASSPQFGYEQYF	TGCGCCAGCAGCCCCCAGTTTGGCTACGAGCAGTACTTC
.	TRBJ2-7	.	TRBV6-1	CASSEELPSSYEQYF	TGTGCCAGCAGTGAGGAGCTCCCGAGCTCCTACGAGCAGTACTTC
TRBD1	TRBJ2-5	.	TRBV27	CASSPGQGARETQYF	TGTGCCAGCAGTCCTGGACAGGGGGCAAGGGAGACCCAGTACTTC
.	TRBJ1-2	.	TRBV28	CASSLPTTMGYTF	TGTGCCAGCAGTTTACCAACTACTATGGGCTACACCTTC
TRBD2	TRBJ2-7	.	TRBV18	CASSSKTSGSSYEQYF	TGTGCCAGCTCATCGAAGACTAGCGGGAGCTCCTACGAGCAGTACTTC
TRBD2	TRBJ2-1	.	TRBV5-1	CASSLGGSGAYNEQFF	TGCGCCAGCAGCTTGGGCGGTAGCGGGGCCTACAATGAGCAGTTCTTC
TRBD1	TRBJ2-2	.	TRBV2	CASKDRVLTGELFF	TGTGCCAGCAAGGACAGGGTACTCACCGGGGAGCTGTTTTTT
TRBD1	TRBJ1-4	.	TRBV10-2	CASSEGTGNEKLFF	TGCGCCAGCAGTGAGGGGACAGGGAACGAAAAACTGTTTTTT
.	TRBJ1-1	.	TRBV5-6	CASSSQPMNTEAFF	TGTGCCAGCAGTTCACAGCCCATGAACACTGAAGCTTTCTTT
TRBD2	TRBJ2-1	once	TRBV6-6	CASIPGTSESYNEQFF	TGTGCCAGCATCCCAGGGACTAGCGAGTCCTACAATGAGCAGTTCTTC
.	TRBJ1-1	.	TRBV18	CASSPGGVGRTEAFF	TGTGCCAGCTCACCCGGGGGGGTGGGGCGGACTGAAGCTTTCTTT
TRBD1	TRBJ1-5	.	TRBV19	CASSDGQGGRQPQHF	TGTGCCAGTAGTGACGGACAGGGAGGAAGACAGCCCCAGCATTTT
.	TRBJ1-5	.	TRBV15	CATSRGGDGNQPQHF	TGTGCCACCAGCAGGGGCGGGGATGGCAATCAGCCCCAGCATTTT
.	TRBJ2-2	once	TRBV30	CAWTGFTGELFF	TGTGCCTGGACAGGGTTCACCGGGGAGCTGTTTTTT
.	TRBJ1-1	few	TRBV19	CASSIRSEAVDTEAFF	TGTGCCAGTAGTATAAGGAGTGAGGCCGTGGACACTGAAGCTTTCTTT
TRBD2	TRBJ2-7	once	TRBV10-3	CAISEAASGSYEQYF	TGTGCCATCAGTGAGGCGGCTAGCGGGAGCTACGAGCAGTACTTC
TRBD2	TRBJ2-1	.	TRBV10-3	CAIKEAGVGSYNEQFF	TGTGCCATCAAAGAAGCGGGAGTCGGCTCCTACAATGAGCAGTTCTTC
TRBD1	TRBJ1-4	.	TRBV28	CASSPRTGKANEKLFF	TGTGCCAGCAGTCCCAGGACAGGGAAAGCTAATGAAAAACTGTTTTTT
TRBD2	TRBJ2-1	.	TRBV4-1	CASSQVAGGPNEQFF	TGCGCCAGCAGCCAAGTAGCGGGAGGGCCCAATGAGCAGTTCTTC
TRBD2	TRBJ2-5	.	TRBV5-1	CASSSRTSGRGETQYF	TGCGCCAGCAGCTCGAGGACTAGCGGGAGGGGAGAGACCCAGTACTTC
TRBD2	TRBJ2-3	.	TRBV28	CASSYRTGTSGDKSTDTQYF	TGTGCCAGCAGTTACCGAACCGGGACTAGCGGGGATAAAAGCACAGATACGCAGTATTTT
.	TRBJ2-5	.	TRBV28	CASSTRVETQYF	TGTGCCAGCAGCACTAGGGTAGAGACCCAGTACTTC
TRBD2	TRBJ2-1	.	TRBV28	CASSLREGLHEQFF	TGTGCCAGCAGTTTGCGGGAGGGCCTACATGAGCAGTTCTTC
.	TRBJ1-1	.	TRBV7-2	CASSTQGHSDTEAFF	TGTGCCAGCAGCACCCAGGGGCACTCAGACACTGAAGCTTTCTTT
TRBD2	TRBJ2-5	.	TRBV2	CASEAGGRRETQYF	TGTGCCAGCGAGGCGGGGGGGAGGCGGGAGACCCAGTACTTC
.	TRBJ2-5	.	TRBV5-1	CASSLGRGAGETQYF	TGCGCCAGCAGCTTGGGTAGGGGCGCAGGGGAGACCCAGTACTTC
.	TRBJ2-1	.	TRBV5-1	CASSLGLADEQFF	TGCGCCAGCAGCTTGGGGCTGGCTGATGAGCAGTTCTTC
TRBD1	TRBJ2-7	few	TRBV6-6	CASSSAGTASPDEQYF	TGTGCCAGCAGTTCCGCTGGGACAGCCAGCCCCGACGAGCAGTACTTC
TRBD2	TRBJ2-5	.	TRBV5-4	CASSLEGLAGFSETQYF	TGTGCCAGCAGCTTGGAGGGACTAGCGGGATTTTCCGAGACCCAGTACTTC
.	TRBJ2-7	.	TRBV27	CASSLGPHEQYF	TGTGCCAGCAGTTTGGGGCCCCACGAGCAGTACTTC
.	TRBJ2-4	.	TRBV6-1	CASSPRTDLDIQYF	TGTGCCAGCAGCCCTCGGACAGACCTGGACATTCAGTACTTC
.	TRBJ1-5	.	TRBV27	CASSATSHQPQHF	TGTGCCAGCAGTGCCACTTCACATCAGCCCCAGCATTTT
.	TRBJ1-1	.	TRBV5-4	CASSSPLTEAFF	TGTGCCAGCAGCTCCCCCCTCACTGAAGCTTTCTTT
TRBD2	TRBJ2-3	.	TRBV7-9	CASSPSGRAADTQYF	TGTGCCAGCAGTCCTAGCGGGAGGGCTGCAGATACGCAGTATTTT
TRBD1	TRBJ1-2	.	TRBV28	CASSLGGTGRPEGYTF	TGTGCCAGCAGTTTAGGGGGGACAGGGAGGCCGGAAGGCTACACCTTC
TRBD2	TRBJ2-1	.	TRBV2	CASRSGTSAYNEQFF	TGTGCCAGCCGCTCAGGGACTAGCGCTTACAATGAGCAGTTCTTC